By share, the clone carrying this T cell receptor beta chain ranks as medium-sized (0.01 to 0.1%). This sample was taken from a study of T cell repertoires in aging, cancer and after chemotherapy. Rearranged V-D-J TRB sequences were amplified with a mixed TRB-A/B primer pool. TCRdb itself ran the multiplex PCR reads through MiXCR, one entry per CDR3 protein. The table shows about 620 distinct CDR3 sequences, with 30% to 40% occurring only once. The template was genomic DNA from peripheral blood, not RNA. V was shortened by 5 bases and J by 2 bases, with 12 bases between the two germline ends. This CDR3 region has 13 residues. Looked up from germline, CDR1 is DFQATT and CDR2 is SNEGSKA (reference sequence).

The origin of this receptor is a human donor with a blood cancer. This rearrangement joins TRBV20-1 to TRBJ1-2; D gene ambiguous. The material sequenced was blood. For the CDR3, the DNA is TGCAGTGCTCCCCTCCCCGGGAACTATGGCTACACCTTC. It is translated as CSAPLPGNYGYTF.